This TCR beta chain was profiled in a study of T cells expressing NK-cell markers. Across the study: Cells sorted as CD3+CD56+NKG2C+, CD3+CD56+NKG2C- and CD3+CD56-NKG2C+ T cells supplied the TCR beta repertoires.

Study-level results: Dominant NKG2C+ clonotypes were found to form about 1.0-8% of CD8+ T cells in six donors. Expanded clones of NKG2C+ T cells had an unclear HCMV specificity.

Comment on this clonotype: The antigen is undetermined.

The V gene's germline CDR1 is MDHEN and CDR2 SYDVKM. The CDR3 runs to 11 residues. Making the TCR beta cDNA relied on 5'RACE template switching with UMIs. TCRdb derives one entry per CDR3 protein from the 5' RACE reads, leaving out DNA. This sample carries some 300,000 distinct CDR3 sequences, with 0.39% going to the ten biggest clones. The sample was blood T cells: a sorted CD56 or NKG2C T cell subset, CD4+ or CD8+ T cells, or bulk PBMC T cells (not recorded which). This clonotype was sampled from a man in his late teens or twenties in good health. The rearrangement links TRBV28 to TRBJ2-1; TCRdb's D call of TRBD1 is untestable without DNA. CDR3 sequence: CASSTGNEQFF.